This TCR beta chain was obtained from a study of T cell responses to AZD1222 COVID-19 vaccine. Study findings and constraints: The donor cohort was predominantly white British with a female majority, and clonal diversity may have been underestimated. Just a handful of AZD1222 recipients tested seropositive at baseline.

With 0 bases removed from V and 4 bases from J, the gap between germline ends came to 9 bases. The CDR3 contains 14 residues. Germline CDR1 reads SNHLY; CDR2 reads FYNNEI. The protocol was immunoSEQ multiplex PCR, while the TCRdb copy is restricted to in-frame clones and leaves out a portion. Of about 130,000 clones in the sample, roughly 90% are singletons; the top ten hold 1.5% to 2%. On this clone itself: Its antigen remains unknown.

This material consisted of peripheral blood, taken on day 0 of AZD1222 vaccination. This receptor was taken from an adult in good health. The chain recombines TRBV2 with TRBJ1-2; D possibly corresponds to TRBD1 (5 bases). The CDR3 spells CASSEALQGYGYTF. CDR3 nucleotide sequence: TGTGCCAGCAGTGAAGCGCTTCAGGGCTATGGCTACACCTTC. Supplemented by reference TRBV2 and TRBJ1-2, the full variable domain reads EPEVTQTPSHQVTQMGQEVILRCVPISNHLYFYWYRQILGQKVEFLVSFYNNEISEKSEIFDDQFSVERPDGSNFTLKIRSTKLEDSAMYFCASSEALQGYGYTFGSGTRLTVV.